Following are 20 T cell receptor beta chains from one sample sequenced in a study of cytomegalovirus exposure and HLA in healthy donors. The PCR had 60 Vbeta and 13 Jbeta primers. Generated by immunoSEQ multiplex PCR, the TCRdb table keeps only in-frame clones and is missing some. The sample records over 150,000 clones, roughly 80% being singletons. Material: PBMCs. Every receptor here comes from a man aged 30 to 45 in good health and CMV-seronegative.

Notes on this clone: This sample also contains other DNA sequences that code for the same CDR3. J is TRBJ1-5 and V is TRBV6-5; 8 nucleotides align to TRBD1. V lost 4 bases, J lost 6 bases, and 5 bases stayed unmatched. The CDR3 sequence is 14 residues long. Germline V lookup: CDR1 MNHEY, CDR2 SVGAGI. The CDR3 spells CASSLRTGSQPQHF. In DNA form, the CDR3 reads TGTGCCAGCAGTTTACGGACAGGGAGTCAGCCCCAGCATTTT.

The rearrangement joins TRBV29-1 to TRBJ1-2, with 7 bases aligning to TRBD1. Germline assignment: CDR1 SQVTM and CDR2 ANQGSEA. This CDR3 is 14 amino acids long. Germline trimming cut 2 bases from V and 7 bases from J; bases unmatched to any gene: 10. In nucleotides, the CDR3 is TGCAGCGTTGAACCCCTAGACAGGGAGAGTGGCTACACCTTC. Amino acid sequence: CSVEPLDRESGYTF.

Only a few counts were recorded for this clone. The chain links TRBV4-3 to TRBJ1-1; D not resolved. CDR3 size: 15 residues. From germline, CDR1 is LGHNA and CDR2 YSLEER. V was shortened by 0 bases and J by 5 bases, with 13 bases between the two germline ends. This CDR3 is CASSQDKGRRTEAFF. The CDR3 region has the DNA TGCGCCAGCAGCCAAGATAAGGGCAGGAGGACTGAAGCTTTCTTT.

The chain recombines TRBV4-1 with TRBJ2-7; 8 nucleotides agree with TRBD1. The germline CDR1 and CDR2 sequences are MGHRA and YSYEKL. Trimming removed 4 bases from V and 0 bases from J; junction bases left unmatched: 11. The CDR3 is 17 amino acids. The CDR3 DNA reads TGCGCCAGCAGCCTGATTCGCCTCGGACAGGGCTCCTACGAGCAGTACTTC. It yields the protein CASSLIRLGQGSYEQYF.

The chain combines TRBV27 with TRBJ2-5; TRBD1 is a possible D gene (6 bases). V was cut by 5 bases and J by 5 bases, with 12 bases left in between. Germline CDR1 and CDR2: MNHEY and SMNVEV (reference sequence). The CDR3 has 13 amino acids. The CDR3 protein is CASSPHRVETQYF. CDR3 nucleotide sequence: TGTGCCAGCAGTCCCCACAGGGTGGAGACCCAGTACTTC.

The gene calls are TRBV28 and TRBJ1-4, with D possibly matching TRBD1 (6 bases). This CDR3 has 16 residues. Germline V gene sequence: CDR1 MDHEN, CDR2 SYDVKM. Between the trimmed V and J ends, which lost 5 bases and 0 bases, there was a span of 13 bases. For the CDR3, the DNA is TGTGCCAGCAGTGGGGCAGGGGCAGCAACTAATGAAAAACTGTTTTTT. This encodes CASSGAGAATNEKLFF. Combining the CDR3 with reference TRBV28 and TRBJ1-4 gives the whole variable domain DVKVTQSSRYLVKRTGEKVFLECVQDMDHENMFWYRQDPGLGLRLIYFSYDVKMKEKGDIPEGYSVSREKKERFSLILESASTNQTSMYLCASSGAGAATNEKLFFGSGTQLSVL.

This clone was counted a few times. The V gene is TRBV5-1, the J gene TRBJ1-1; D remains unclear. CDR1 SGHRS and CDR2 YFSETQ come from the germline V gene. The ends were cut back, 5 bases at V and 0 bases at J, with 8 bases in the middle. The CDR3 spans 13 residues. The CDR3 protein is CASSVDLNTEAFF. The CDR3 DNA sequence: TGCGCCAGCAGTGTAGACTTGAACACTGAAGCTTTCTTT. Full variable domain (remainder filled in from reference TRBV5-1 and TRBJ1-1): KAGVTQTPRYLIKTRGQQVTLSCSPISGHRSVSWYQQTPGQGLQFLFEYFSETQRNKGNFPGRFSGRQFSNSRSEMNVSTLELGDSALYLCASSVDLNTEAFFGQGTRLTVV.

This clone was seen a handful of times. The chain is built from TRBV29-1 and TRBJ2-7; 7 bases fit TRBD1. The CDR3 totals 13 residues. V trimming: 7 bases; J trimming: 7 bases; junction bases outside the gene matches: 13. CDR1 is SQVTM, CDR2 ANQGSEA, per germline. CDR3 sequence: CSAETGAGGEQYF. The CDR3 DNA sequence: TGCAGCGCCGAAACAGGGGCCGGCGGAGAGCAGTACTTC.

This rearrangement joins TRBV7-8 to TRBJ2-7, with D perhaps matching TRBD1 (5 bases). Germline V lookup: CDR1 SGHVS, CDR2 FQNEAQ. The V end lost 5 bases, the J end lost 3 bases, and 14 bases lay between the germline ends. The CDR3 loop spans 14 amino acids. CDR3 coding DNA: TGTGCCAGCAGCCCCAGGGTGGATGGCTACGAGCAGTACTTC. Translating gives CASSPRVDGYEQYF. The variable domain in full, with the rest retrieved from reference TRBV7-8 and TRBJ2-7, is GAGVSQSPRYKVAKRGQDVALRCDPISGHVSLFWYQQALGQGPEFLTYFQNEAQLDKSGLPSDRFFAERPEGSVSTLKIQRTQQEDSAVYLCASSPRVDGYEQYFGPGTRLTVT.

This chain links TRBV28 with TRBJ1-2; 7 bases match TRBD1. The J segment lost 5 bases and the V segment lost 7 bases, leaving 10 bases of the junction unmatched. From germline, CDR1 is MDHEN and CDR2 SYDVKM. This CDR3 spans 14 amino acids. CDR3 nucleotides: TGTGCCAGCATGCCTACAGGGGTCGGGTATGGCTACACCTTC. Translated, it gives CASMPTGVGYGYTF.

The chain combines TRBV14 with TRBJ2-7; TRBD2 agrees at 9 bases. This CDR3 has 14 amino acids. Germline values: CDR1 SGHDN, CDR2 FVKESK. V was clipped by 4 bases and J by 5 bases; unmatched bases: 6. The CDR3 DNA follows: TGTGCCAGCAGCCTGATGCGGGAGGGCCACGAGCAGTACTTC. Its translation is CASSLMREGHEQYF.

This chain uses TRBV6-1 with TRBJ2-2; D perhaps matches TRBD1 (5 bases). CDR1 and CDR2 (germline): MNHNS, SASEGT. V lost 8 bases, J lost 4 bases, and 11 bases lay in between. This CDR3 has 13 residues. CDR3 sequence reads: CASLQGSTGELFF. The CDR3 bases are TGTGCCAGCCTTCAGGGATCCACCGGGGAGCTGTTTTTT.

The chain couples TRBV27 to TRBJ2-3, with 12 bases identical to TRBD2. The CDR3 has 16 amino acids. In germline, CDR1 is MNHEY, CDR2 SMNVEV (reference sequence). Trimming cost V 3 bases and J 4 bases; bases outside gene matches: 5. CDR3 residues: CASSFRLAGAPDTQYF. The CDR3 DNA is TGTGCCAGCAGTTTCAGACTAGCGGGAGCCCCAGATACGCAGTATTTT.

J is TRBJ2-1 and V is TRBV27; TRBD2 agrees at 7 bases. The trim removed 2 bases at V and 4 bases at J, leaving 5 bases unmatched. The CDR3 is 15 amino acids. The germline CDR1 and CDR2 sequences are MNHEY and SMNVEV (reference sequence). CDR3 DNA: TGTGCCAGCAGTTTAGGACTAGGACTTTACAATGAGCAGTTCTTC. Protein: CASSLGLGLYNEQFF.

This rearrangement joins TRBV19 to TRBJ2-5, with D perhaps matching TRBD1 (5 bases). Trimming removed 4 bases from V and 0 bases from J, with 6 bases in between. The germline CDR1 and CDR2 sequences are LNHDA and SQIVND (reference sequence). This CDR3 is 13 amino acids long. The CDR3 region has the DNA TGTGCCAGTAGTACGACAGACCAAGAGACCCAGTACTTC. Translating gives CASSTTDQETQYF.

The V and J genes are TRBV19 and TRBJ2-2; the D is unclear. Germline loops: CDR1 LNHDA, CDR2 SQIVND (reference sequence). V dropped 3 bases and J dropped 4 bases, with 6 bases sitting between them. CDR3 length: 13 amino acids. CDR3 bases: TGTGCCAGTAGTATTCCCGGCACCGGGGAGCTGTTTTTT. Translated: CASSIPGTGELFF.

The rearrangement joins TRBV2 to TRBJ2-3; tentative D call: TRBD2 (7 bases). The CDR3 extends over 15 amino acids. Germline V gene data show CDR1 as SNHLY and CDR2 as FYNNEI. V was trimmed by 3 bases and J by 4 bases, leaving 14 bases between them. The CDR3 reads CASSELGGGSDTQYF. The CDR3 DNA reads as TGTGCCAGCAGTGAGCTTGGGGGGGGCTCAGATACGCAGTATTTT.

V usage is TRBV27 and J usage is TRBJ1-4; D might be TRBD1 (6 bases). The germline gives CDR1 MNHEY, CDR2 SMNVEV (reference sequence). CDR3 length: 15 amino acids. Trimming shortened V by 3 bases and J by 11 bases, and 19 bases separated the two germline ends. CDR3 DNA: TGTGCCAGCAGTTTGTCCCTCAGGGGCGTGGGGAAACTGTTTTTT. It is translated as CASSLSLRGVGKLFF.

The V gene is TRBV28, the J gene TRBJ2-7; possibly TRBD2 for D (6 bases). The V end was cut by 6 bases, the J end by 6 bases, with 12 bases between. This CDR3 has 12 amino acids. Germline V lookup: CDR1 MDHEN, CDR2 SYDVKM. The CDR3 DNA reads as TGTGCCAGCAGAATAGGACTAAGCGAGCAGTACTTC. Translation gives CASRIGLSEQYF. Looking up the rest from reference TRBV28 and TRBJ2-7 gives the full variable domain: DVKVTQSSRYLVKRTGEKVFLECVQDMDHENMFWYRQDPGLGLRLIYFSYDVKMKEKGDIPEGYSVSREKKERFSLILESASTNQTSMYLCASRIGLSEQYFGPGTRLTVT.

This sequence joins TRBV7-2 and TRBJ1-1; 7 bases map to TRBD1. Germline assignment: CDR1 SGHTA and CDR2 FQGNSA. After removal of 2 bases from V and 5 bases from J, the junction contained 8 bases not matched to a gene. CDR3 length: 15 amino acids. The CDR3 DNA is TGTGCCAGCAGCTTAAGTGGACAGGAGGGGACTGAAGCTTTCTTT. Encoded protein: CASSLSGQEGTEAFF.